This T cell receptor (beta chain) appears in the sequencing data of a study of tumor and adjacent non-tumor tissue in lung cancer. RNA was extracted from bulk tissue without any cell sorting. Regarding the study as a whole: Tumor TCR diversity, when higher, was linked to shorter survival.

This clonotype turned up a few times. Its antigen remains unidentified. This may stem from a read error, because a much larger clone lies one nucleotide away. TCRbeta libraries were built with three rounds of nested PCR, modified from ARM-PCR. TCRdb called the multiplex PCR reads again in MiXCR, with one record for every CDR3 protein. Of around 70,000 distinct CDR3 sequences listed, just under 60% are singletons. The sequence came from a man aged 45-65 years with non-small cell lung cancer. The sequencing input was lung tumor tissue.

CDR3 sequence (DNA): TGTGCCAGCAGTTACGCGGACGGGGGGTACAATGAGCAGTTCTTC. Protein sequence: CASSYADGGYNEQFF. The chain links TRBV6-2 or TRBV6-3 to TRBJ2-1; TRBD2 aligns across 7 bases. This CDR3 spans 15 amino acids. V dropped 2 bases and J dropped 4; count of bases not matched to a gene: 5. Per germline, CDR1 MNHEY and CDR2 SVGEGT.